Sequencing of this TCR beta chain was carried out in a study of T cell responses to AZD1222 COVID-19 vaccine. TCRdb's table, derived via immunoSEQ multiplex PCR, lists solely in-frame clones and lacks some. This table holds some 170,000 clones, about nine tenths found once. Comment on this clone: Its cognate antigen is unknown.

Trimming took 2 bases from V and 0 from J, leaving 5 bases between them. The CDR3 sequence is 14 residues long. The germline V gene has CDR1 SNHLY and CDR2 FYNNEI. General study results and limits: A mostly white British donor set with more females was recruited, and clonal diversity was possibly underestimated.

This chain joins TRBV2 and TRBJ1-3; no firm D call. The TCR sequence derives from an adult who received the MenACWY meningococcal vaccine as a control. Sequencing was performed on peripheral blood, taken 28 days after the second dose of the MenACWY control vaccine. As DNA, the CDR3 is TGTGCCAGCAGTGAATATTCCTCTGGAAACACCATATATTTT. It codes for CASSEYSSGNTIYF.